This TCR beta chain originates from a study of neurological immune-mediated disorders. Whole-study results and caveats: According to phylogenetic grouping, one related-CDR3 cluster, a possible signature, contained the repertoires of 18 of 34 multiple sclerosis patients.

This clonotype was picked up many times. The antigen is not known. CDR1 is SGHKS and CDR2 is YYEKEE in the germline V gene (reference sequence). J lost 5 bases, V lost 4 bases, and 8 bases had no gene match. The CDR3 has 15 residues. Template-switch 5'RACE cDNA synthesis added a 10-nucleotide unique molecular identifier. From 15-18 subjects, over 160 million TCR-beta sequences were obtained in each sequencing run. Each CDR3 protein gets one entry after TCRdb re-called the 5' RACE reads with MiXCR. The data show 35,000 to 45,000 distinct CDR3 sequences, 3% to 3.5% seen once. Indicated time point: longitudinal time-point 1 (baseline). The unsorted libraries were generated from a total of 2 million PBMCs, which had been stored in RNAlater at -80 C.

Sequencing was done on a sample of PBMCs. This chain links TRBV5-5 with TRBJ2-1; 8 bases fit TRBD2. The clonotype originates from an older woman with multiple sclerosis. CDR3 nucleotide sequence: TGTGCCAGCAGCCATGGACTAGCACCAAACAATGAGCAGTTCTTC. It codes for CASSHGLAPNNEQFF.